This T cell receptor beta chain was retrieved from a study of memory CD4+ T cells and cytomegalovirus serostatus. In the study overall: This sample comes from healthy Belgian adults, eight to ten CMV seropositive, 20 to 25 seronegative.

Sequencing was performed with immunoSEQ multiplex PCR; in TCRdb, only in-frame clones are kept and a portion is missing. The sample has around 38,000 clones, over 60% seen once; the top ten hold 5% to 7.5%. Single viable CD3+CD4+CD8-CD45RO+ cells were sorted as the memory CD4+ T cells. Serum IgG to CMV pp150, pp28, p38 and p52 defined serostatus. The study's findings and limits: The CMV-associated TCR signature appears largely within the CD4+ memory repertoire. About 40% of the roughly 150 known CMV-associated TCRbeta sequences appeared in CD4+ memory.

CDR1 and CDR2 from the germline V gene are DFQATT and SNEGSKA (reference sequence). The CDR3 is 10 amino acids. V was pared by 1 base and J by 9 bases, with 6 bases between. Notes on this clone: The antigen remains undetermined.

The source material was memory CD4+ T cells from blood. This TCR was sampled from an adult in good health and CMV-seronegative. This chain connects TRBV20-1 to TRBJ2-5; D remains ambiguous. The CDR3 coding sequence is TGCAGTGCTAGAGCCTTGCCCCAGTACTTC. It encodes CSARALPQYF.